The 11 T cell receptor beta chains given below trace back to one sample, sequenced in a study of blood T cells in healthy people across ages (dated by TCRdb to between 2014 and 2017). The library was produced with 5' RACE. The sequencing machine was an Illumina HiSeq 2500. A second 7 to 11 cycle PCR used a sample-barcoded 5' primer and a J-beta primer mix. The raw public data were reprocessed by TCRdb itself: fastp quality trimming at Q25, MiXCR clonotype calling, in-frame beta chains only. Every distinct CDR3 protein forms one entry, paired with its most common genes and DNA. The sample yields around 940,000 distinct CDR3 sequences; roughly 47% were counted once. The ten largest account for about a fifth of the sample. Sequenced: blood. These receptors originate from a woman aged 55-70 years in good health.

J is TRBJ2-5 and V is TRBV9; no reliable D call. The V end lost 0 bases, the J end lost 7 bases, and 16 bases lay between the germline ends. The CDR3 spans 15 residues. Germline V gene lookup returns CDR1 SGDLS and CDR2 YYNGEE. CDR3 DNA sequence: TGTGCCAGCAGCGTAGATAGGACCGTCTATGGGACCCAGTACTTC. Its translation is CASSVDRTVYGTQYF.

This clonotype was seen a few times. V usage is TRBV5-8 and J usage is TRBJ2-3; 8 bases agree with TRBD2. V lost 5 bases to trimming and J lost 3 bases; unmatched junction nucleotides: 8. Germline lookup yields CDR1 SGHTS and CDR2 YDEGEE. The CDR3 spans 15 residues. CDR3: CASRGAGDLTDTQYF. The CDR3 region has the DNA TGTGCCAGCAGGGGAGCGGGAGATTTGACAGATACGCAGTATTTT. Supplemented by reference TRBV5-8 and TRBJ2-3, the full variable domain reads EAGVTQSPTHLIKTRGQQATLRCSPISGHTSVYWYQQALGLGLQFLLWYDEGEERNRGNFPPRFSGRQFPNYSSELNVNALELEDSALYLCASRGAGDLTDTQYFGPGTRLTVL.

Regarding this clonotype: At one end the junction does not follow the germline gene, possibly because of a read error. The genes are TRBV20-1 and TRBJ2-7, with 10 bases aligning to TRBD1. The CDR3 covers 15 residues. The V gene's germline CDR1 is DFQATT and CDR2 SNEGSKA (reference sequence). The CDR3 region has the DNA TGCAGTGTTAGAGCCAGGGACAGGGGAACCTACGAGCAGTACTTC. As protein: CSVRARDRGTYEQYF.

This clonotype appeared a few times. V usage is TRBV27 and J usage is TRBJ2-7, with a possible D match to TRBD1 (6 bases). V lost 7 bases and J 0 bases, leaving 10 bases between the germline ends. This CDR3 has 13 residues. Germline-derived CDR1 and CDR2 are MNHEY and SMNVEV (reference sequence). Here the CDR3 DNA reads TGTGCCAGCACCGGACAGAGCTCCTACGAGCAGTACTTC. Translated, it gives CASTGQSSYEQYF.

This clonotype has more than one count but fewer than ten. The V and J genes are TRBV27 and TRBJ1-2, with a tentative D call TRBD1 (6 bases). This CDR3 comprises 12 residues. Trimming cost V 3 bases and J 8 bases, with 10 bases left between them. In germline, CDR1 is MNHEY, CDR2 SMNVEV (reference sequence). The CDR3 loop reads CASSFVGGGYTF. The DNA of the CDR3 is TGTGCCAGCAGTTTTGTGGGGGGCGGCTACACCTTC.

The chain recombines TRBV10-2 with TRBJ1-5, with 8 positions matching TRBD1. CDR1 and CDR2 from the germline V gene are WSHSY and SAAADI. The ends lost 10 bases at V and 5 bases at J; junction bases unmatched: 7. The CDR3 runs 13 residues. This CDR3 reads CATRGQEHQPQHF. CDR3 nucleotides: TGCGCCACCCGGGGACAGGAGCATCAGCCCCAGCATTTT.

This chain joins TRBV20-1 and TRBJ2-3; 10 bases are shared with TRBD2. The CDR3 covers 14 residues. Per the germline V gene, CDR1 is DFQATT and CDR2 is SNEGSKA (reference sequence). V shed 3 bases, J shed 4 bases, and the junction held 4 bases outside the gene matches. CDR3 protein: CSASLAGVSDTQYF. The CDR3 DNA sequence: TGCAGTGCTAGCCTAGCGGGAGTGTCAGATACGCAGTATTTT.

The rearrangement uses TRBV20-1 and TRBJ1-2, with D tentatively TRBD1 (5 bases). Between the trimmed V and J ends, which lost 5 bases and 6 bases, there was a span of 16 bases. CDR1 and CDR2 from the germline V gene are DFQATT and SNEGSKA (reference sequence). The CDR3 contains 13 residues. The CDR3 region is CSAGTHSFDGYTF. CDR3 coding DNA: TGCAGTGCTGGGACTCATAGTTTCGATGGCTACACCTTC.

This clonotype came up many times. The chain combines TRBV25-1 with TRBJ2-7; tentatively, D is TRBD2 (5 bases). This CDR3 has 11 residues. CDR1 and CDR2 from the germline V gene are MGHDK and SYGVNS. Trimming cost V 9 bases and J 4 bases, with 10 bases left between them. CDR3 DNA sequence: TGTGCCAGTGGACGGGAATACGAGCAGTACTTC. It translates to CASGREYEQYF.

The genes are TRBV30 and TRBJ1-1; perhaps TRBD1 as D (6 bases). Trimming left V 4 bases short and J 2 bases short, with 14 bases between. Germline lookup yields CDR1 GTSNPN and CDR2 SVGIG (reference sequence). This CDR3 has 14 residues. CDR3 nucleotides: TGTGCCTGGACAGGACAGACCGTTAACACTGAAGCTTTCTTT. Its protein product is CAWTGQTVNTEAFF.

This clonotype showed up just a few times. V usage is TRBV29-1 and J usage is TRBJ1-5; D is unresolved. Germline values: CDR1 SQVTM, CDR2 ANQGSEA. V was clipped by 8 bases and J by 4 bases, with 12 bases between them. The CDR3 is 12 amino acids. The CDR3 loop is CSTTDGNQPQHF. The CDR3 DNA sequence: TGCAGCACCACGGACGGTAATCAGCCCCAGCATTTT.